The 21 T cell receptor beta chains listed next were all sequenced from one sample in a study of T cells expressing NK-cell markers. TCRdb re-analyzed the 5' RACE reads; it lists each CDR3 protein once, without DNA. The sample data list 550,000 to 600,000 distinct CDR3 sequences. Sequenced input: blood T cells: a sorted CD56 or NKG2C T cell subset, CD4+ or CD8+ T cells, or bulk PBMC T cells (not recorded which). All receptors derive from a man aged 18-30 years in good health.

The J gene is TRBJ2-5, the V gene TRBV20-1; TCRdb proposes TRBD2, but this gene call is untestable without DNA. This CDR3 has 13 residues. Germline V CDR1 and CDR2: DFQATT, SNEGSKA (reference sequence). The chain's CDR3 is CSASPTGVETQYF.

The chain recombines TRBV11-2 with TRBJ2-1; the D gene TCRdb calls, TRBD2, cannot be checked with no DNA. Per germline, CDR1 SGHAT and CDR2 FQNNGV. This CDR3 region has 16 residues. The CDR3 loop is CASSTRGTSGTSEQFF.

This chain connects TRBV12-3 or TRBV12-4 to TRBJ2-4; TCRdb picks TRBD2, but there is no DNA to check that call. This CDR3 has 14 amino acids. The CDR3 here is CASSLGLAGVIQYF.

This chain joins TRBV3-1 and TRBJ1-3. CDR3 length: 13 residues. The germline V gene has CDR1 LGHDT and CDR2 YNNKEL (reference sequence). The CDR3 sequence is CASSSHSGNTIYF.

The rearrangement links TRBV5-1 to TRBJ1-5; checking the TCRdb D call of TRBD1 is not possible without DNA. Germline V lookup: CDR1 SGHRS, CDR2 YFSETQ. This CDR3 contains 16 residues. The CDR3 reads CASSPGLRQNNQPQHF. Complete variable domain (other parts from reference TRBV5-1 and TRBJ1-5): KAGVTQTPRYLIKTRGQQVTLSCSPISGHRSVSWYQQTPGQGLQFLFEYFSETQRNKGNFPGRFSGRQFSNSRSEMNVSTLELGDSALYLCASSPGLRQNNQPQHFGDGTRLSIL.

V and J are TRBV28 and TRBJ1-6; with no DNA, the TCRdb D assignment of TRBD1 cannot be verified. The CDR3 contains 13 residues. Germline V gene sequence: CDR1 MDHEN, CDR2 SYDVKM. CDR3 in amino acids: CASYGQNNSPLHF.

This chain links TRBV12-3 or TRBV12-4 with TRBJ2-6; TCRdb designates TRBD1, a call that cannot be tested without DNA. This CDR3 contains 20 residues. The CDR3 sequence: CASSGTSGTGETSGANVLTF.

This chain uses TRBV6-5 with TRBJ2-1; as DNA is missing, the TRBD1 call by TCRdb cannot be tested. The CDR3 covers 16 residues. Germline loops: CDR1 MNHEY, CDR2 SVGAGI. CDR3 residues: CASSSSLWGSKNEQFF.

V and J are TRBV20-1 and TRBJ2-1; there is no DNA to check the TCRdb D call of TRBD2. CDR3 size: 14 residues. The germline gives CDR1 DFQATT, CDR2 SNEGSKA (reference sequence). CDR3 residues: CSARDQGGPWEQFF.

V gene TRBV6-5 combines with J gene TRBJ2-1; lacking DNA, the TRBD1 call made by TCRdb goes unchecked. This CDR3 comprises 17 residues. Germline V gene sequence: CDR1 MNHEY, CDR2 SVGAGI. The CDR3 protein is CASSYLKGQGYGNEQFF.

The chain links TRBV12-3 or TRBV12-4 to TRBJ2-2; TCRdb calls TRBD1, which cannot be checked without DNA. CDR3 length: 15 residues. The CDR3 sequence: CASSPQGVRTGELFF.

The V call is TRBV24-1, the J call TRBJ2-1; the TCRdb D gene call, TRBD2, has no DNA to confirm it. Germline V gene sequence: CDR1 KGHDR, CDR2 SFDVKD. The CDR3 sequence is 14 residues long. CDR3 in amino acids: CATSFYGEGNEQFF.

The rearrangement joins TRBV12-3 or TRBV12-4 to TRBJ2-7; TCRdb reports TRBD2, a call that lacks DNA to check it against. This CDR3 contains 12 residues. The CDR3 sequence: CASSSADYEQYF.

This sequence joins TRBV6-5 and TRBJ2-1; TCRdb names TRBD2, which stays unverified in the absence of DNA. The length of the CDR3 is 19 residues. In germline, CDR1 is MNHEY, CDR2 SVGAGI. CDR3 residues: CASSYSKTPLASGDNEQFF.

This chain joins TRBV6-5 and TRBJ2-4; as DNA is missing, the TRBD2 call by TCRdb cannot be tested. This CDR3 is 17 amino acids long. Germline assignment: CDR1 MNHEY and CDR2 SVGAGI. CDR3 loop: CASSYSKLAGAKNIQYF.

The chain combines TRBV12-3 or TRBV12-4 with TRBJ1-1; TCRdb calls TRBD1, which cannot be checked without DNA. There are 14 residues in the CDR3. CDR3 sequence reads: CASSTETGRSEAFF.

V is TRBV27 and J is TRBJ1-6. This CDR3 contains 15 residues. Germline lookup yields CDR1 MNHEY and CDR2 SMNVEV (reference sequence). The CDR3 here is CASSLTTRLNSPLHF.

The genes are TRBV7-9 and TRBJ2-5; lacking DNA, the TRBD1 call made by TCRdb goes unchecked. The CDR3 runs to 15 residues. Germline CDR1 reads SEHNR; CDR2 reads FQNEAQ (reference sequence). The CDR3 sequence: CASSLVGAVKETQYF.

The gene calls are TRBV20-1 and TRBJ2-7; the TRBD1 assignment by TCRdb is unverifiable without DNA. The length of the CDR3 is 12 residues. Germline lookup yields CDR1 DFQATT and CDR2 SNEGSKA (reference sequence). CDR3 region: CSAQDRAYEQYF.

The chain employs TRBV13 and TRBJ2-1; absent DNA, TCRdb's TRBD2 call cannot be checked. This CDR3 has 14 residues. Looked up from germline, CDR1 is PRHDT and CDR2 is FYEKMQ (reference sequence). The CDR3 loop reads CASSYPGLNNEQFF. The full variable domain, its missing parts supplied by reference TRBV13 and TRBJ2-1, is AAGVIQSPRHLIKEKRETATLKCYPIPRHDTVYWYQQGPGQDPQFLISFYEKMQSDKGSIPDRFSAQQFSDYHSELNMSSLELGDSALYFCASSYPGLNNEQFFGPGTRLTVL.

The CDR3 region is CSVLTPGLHPATFFYEQYF. The chain links TRBV29-1 to TRBJ2-7; TCRdb's assignment of TRBD2 cannot be checked, as there is no DNA. The length of the CDR3 is 19 residues. Germline assignment: CDR1 SQVTM and CDR2 ANQGSEA.